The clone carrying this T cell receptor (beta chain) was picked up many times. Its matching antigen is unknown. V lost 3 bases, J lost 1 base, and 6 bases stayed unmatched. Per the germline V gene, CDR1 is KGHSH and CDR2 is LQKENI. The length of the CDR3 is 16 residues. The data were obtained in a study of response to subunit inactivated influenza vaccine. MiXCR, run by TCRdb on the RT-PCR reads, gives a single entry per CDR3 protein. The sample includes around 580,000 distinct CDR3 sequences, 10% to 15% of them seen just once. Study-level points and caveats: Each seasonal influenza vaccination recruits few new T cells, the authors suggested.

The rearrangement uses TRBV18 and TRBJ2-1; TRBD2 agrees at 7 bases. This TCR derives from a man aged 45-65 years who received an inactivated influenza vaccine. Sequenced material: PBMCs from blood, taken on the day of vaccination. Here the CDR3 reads CASSPPLAASYNEQFF. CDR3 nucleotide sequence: TGTGCCAGCTCACCCCCCCTAGCGGCTTCCTACAATGAGCAGTTCTTC. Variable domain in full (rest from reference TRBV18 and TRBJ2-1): NAGVMQNPRHLVRRRGQEARLRCSPMKGHSHVYWYRQLPEEGLKFMVYLQKENIIDESGMPKERFSAEFPKEGPSILRIQQVVRGDSAAYFCASSPPLAASYNEQFFGPGTRLTVL.